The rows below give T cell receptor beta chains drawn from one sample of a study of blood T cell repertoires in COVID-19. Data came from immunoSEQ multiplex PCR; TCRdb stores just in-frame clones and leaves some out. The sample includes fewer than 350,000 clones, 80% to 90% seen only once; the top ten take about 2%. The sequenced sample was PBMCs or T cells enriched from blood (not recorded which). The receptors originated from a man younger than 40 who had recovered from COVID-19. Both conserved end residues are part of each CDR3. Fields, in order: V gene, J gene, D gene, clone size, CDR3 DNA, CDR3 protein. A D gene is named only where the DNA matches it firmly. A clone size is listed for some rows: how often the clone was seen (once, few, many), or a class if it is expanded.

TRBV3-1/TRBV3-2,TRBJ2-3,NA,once,TGTGCCAGCAGCGATTCCGGAACTAGCACCGATACGCAGTATTTT,CASSDSGTSTDTQYF
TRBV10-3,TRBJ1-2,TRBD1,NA,TGTGCCATCAGTACCGTTCCGGGGACAGGGGGCCCAGGCGGTCGCTACACCTTC,CAISTVPGTGGPGGRYTF
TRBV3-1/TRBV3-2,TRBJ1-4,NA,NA,TGTGCCAGCAGCCACCGGACAACCTCTGGTGAAAAACTGTTTTTT,CASSHRTTSGEKLFF
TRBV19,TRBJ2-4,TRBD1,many,TGTGCCAGTGAGAAAGACAGGGTGGGGGCCAAAAACATTCAGTACTTC,CASEKDRVGAKNIQYF
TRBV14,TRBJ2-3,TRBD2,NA,TGTGCCAGCAGCCTCCTCCTAGCGGGGGCACCCCGCACGCAGTATTTT,CASSLLLAGAPRTQYF
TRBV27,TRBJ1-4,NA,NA,TGTGCCAGCAGTAGGGGGGGGCTCGATGAAAAACTGTTTTTT,CASSRGGLDEKLFF
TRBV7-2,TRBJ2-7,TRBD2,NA,TGTGCCAGCAGCTTACTAGCGGCAACCTACGAGCAGTACTTC,CASSLLAATYEQYF
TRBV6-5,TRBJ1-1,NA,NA,TGTGCCAGCAGTTACACCAACAGGGATTCTGAAGCTTTCTTT,CASSYTNRDSEAFF
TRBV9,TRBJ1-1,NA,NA,TGTGCCAGCAGCGTAGCTCAGGCGGGGGAAGCTTTCTTT,CASSVAQAGEAFF
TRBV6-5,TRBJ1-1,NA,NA,TGTGCCAGCACCAGGGACAACGGGAACACTGAAGCTTTCTTT,CASTRDNGNTEAFF
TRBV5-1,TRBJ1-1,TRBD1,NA,TGCGCCAGCAGCCCAGGGACAGGGGGCACTGAAGCTTTCTTT,CASSPGTGGTEAFF
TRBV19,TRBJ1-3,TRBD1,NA,TGTGCCAGCCGATACAAAGGACAGGGTTTTAACACCATATATTTT,CASRYKGQGFNTIYF
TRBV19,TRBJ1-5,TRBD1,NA,TGTGCCAGTAGTGGGACAGGGGGTGGGAATCAGCCCCAGCATTTT,CASSGTGGGNQPQHF
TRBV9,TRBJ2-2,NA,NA,TGTGCCAGCAGCGTCCGGGGAAGGGACGGGGAGCTGTTTTTT,CASSVRGRDGELFF
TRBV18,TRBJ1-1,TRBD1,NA,TGTGCCAGCTCACAGGGGAACAGGGGAGTGGGGACTGAAGCTTTCTTT,CASSQGNRGVGTEAFF
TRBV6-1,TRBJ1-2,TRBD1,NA,TGTGCCAGCAGTGAAGCAGGACAGGGGGCAAATGGCTACACCTTC,CASSEAGQGANGYTF
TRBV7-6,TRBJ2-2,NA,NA,TGTGCCAGCAGCTTAGAAGGGCTAGCGAGGGGCACCGGGGAGCTGTTTTTT,CASSLEGLARGTGELFF
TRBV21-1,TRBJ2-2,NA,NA,TGTGCCAGCAGCAAAGGGGACTGCGACACCGGGGAGCTGTTTTTT,CASSKGDCDTGELFF
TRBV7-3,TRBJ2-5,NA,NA,TGTGCCAGCAGCTTAACCCCAGGCGAGACCCAGTACTTC,CASSLTPGETQYF
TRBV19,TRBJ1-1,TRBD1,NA,TGTGCCAGTAGTATCCCAGGGGGGACTGTTGAAGCTTTCTTT,CASSIPGGTVEAFF
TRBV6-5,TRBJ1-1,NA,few,TGTGCCAGCAGCCAGGAGGTGGGAGCTTTCTTT,CASSQEVGAFF
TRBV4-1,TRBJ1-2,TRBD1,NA,TGCGCCAGCAGCCTCACAGGGGGTGACCTCTATGGCTACACCTTC,CASSLTGGDLYGYTF
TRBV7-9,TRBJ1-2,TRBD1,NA,TGTGCCAGCAGCTTAACGGGGACAGGCGGTGAAGGCTACACCTTC,CASSLTGTGGEGYTF
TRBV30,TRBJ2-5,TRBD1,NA,TGTGCCTGGAATCCAGGGGGACAAAAAGGGTTTGAGACCCAGTACTTC,CAWNPGGQKGFETQYF
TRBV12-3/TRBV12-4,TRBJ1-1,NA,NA,TGTGCCAGCAGTTTGGGCCTTGAAGCTTTCTTT,CASSLGLEAFF
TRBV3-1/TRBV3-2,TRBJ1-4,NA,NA,TGTGCCAGCAGCCAATATGCCAGGTTTAATGAAAAACTGTTTTTT,CASSQYARFNEKLFF
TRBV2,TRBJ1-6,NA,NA,TGTGCCAGCACTAGTTCGGAGAATTCACCCCTCCACTTT,CASTSSENSPLHF
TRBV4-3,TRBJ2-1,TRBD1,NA,TGCGCCAGCAGCCAAGGCAGGATAGACAGGGGCCTTTCCTACAATGAGCAGTTCTTC,CASSQGRIDRGLSYNEQFF
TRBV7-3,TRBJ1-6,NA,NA,TGTGCCAGCAGGGCCCCGGGAGCAAATTCACCCCTCCACTTT,CASRAPGANSPLHF